These 32 T cell receptor beta chains came from one sample sequenced in a study of read filtering for tumor transcriptome and immune sequencing. The library was built from 400 ng RNA with molecular barcoded adaptors for alpha/delta and beta/gamma chains. One entry per CDR3 protein, called by TCRdb with MiXCR from the reads. The table has over 55,000 distinct CDR3 sequences, approximately 15% seen once. The sample consisted of a population of CD138-negative cells sorted from bone marrow. The receptors shown here come from a donor at least 40 years old with multiple myeloma.

This clonotype has ten or more counts. The CDR3, as DNA: TGTGCCAGCAGTTACCCTTTGGGGGGAGCAGAAACCGGGGAGCTGTTTTTT. This gives the protein CASSYPLGGAETGELFF. The chain combines TRBV6-2 or TRBV6-3 with TRBJ2-2; the D gene is possibly TRBD2 (6 bases). V shed 2 bases and J shed 5 bases, with 18 bases lying between them. This CDR3 is built from 17 residues. The germline V gene has CDR1 MNHEY and CDR2 SVGEGT.

This chain links TRBV9 with TRBJ2-2; either TRBD1 or TRBD2 may supply D (5 bases each). Trimming shortened V by 4 bases and J by 4 bases, and 20 bases separated the two germline ends. Germline lookup yields CDR1 SGDLS and CDR2 YYNGEE. The CDR3 is 17 residues long. DNA of the CDR3: TGTGCCAGCAGCCCACTGTCGGTCGGGGCGACCACCGGGGAGCTGTTTTTT. Translation: CASSPLSVGATTGELFF.

This clonotype was recorded at least ten times. V and J are TRBV28 and TRBJ2-7; no clear D. The CDR3 totals 14 residues. Germline assignment: CDR1 MDHEN and CDR2 SYDVKM. V was trimmed by 6 bases and J by 0 bases, leaving 12 bases between them. The CDR3 protein is CASSHSHRSYEQYF. The CDR3 nucleotides are TGTGCCAGCAGCCATAGCCACCGCTCCTACGAGCAGTACTTC.

As concerns this clonotype: This sequence may be a read error, since a much larger clone differs from it by one base. CDR3 amino acids: CVSSRDRGKGYTF. DNA for the CDR3: TGTGTCAGCAGTCGGGACAGGGGGAAAGGCTACACCTTC. The chain joins TRBV28 to TRBJ1-2; TRBD1 matches 11 bases. The CDR3 sequence is 13 residues long. Germline CDR1 is MDHEN and CDR2 is SYDVKM.

Ten or more counts support this clonotype. The gene calls are TRBV9 and TRBJ2-5; 9 nucleotides align to TRBD2. This CDR3 has 14 amino acids. The germline V gene has CDR1 SGDLS and CDR2 YYNGEE. With V trimmed by 0 bases and J by 5 bases, 2 bases remained unmatched. The CDR3 protein is CASSVVTSGETQYF. CDR3 coding DNA: TGTGCCAGCAGCGTAGTAACTAGCGGGGAGACCCAGTACTTC.

The sample holds many counts of this clonotype. The genes are TRBV6-2 or TRBV6-3 and TRBJ2-1; 7 nucleotides line up with TRBD1. CDR3 length: 14 residues. CDR1 MNHEY and CDR2 SVGEGT come from the germline V gene. V lost 5 bases to trimming and J lost 6 bases; unmatched junction nucleotides: 7. CDR3 sequence reads: CASSIDRVVNEQFF. CDR3 coding DNA: TGTGCCAGCAGTATTGACAGGGTGGTCAATGAGCAGTTCTTC.

The sample holds a few counts of this clonotype. This chain uses TRBV11-3 with TRBJ1-1, with D maybe TRBD1 (5 bases). The CDR3 consists of 19 residues. V shed 1 base and J shed 3 bases, with 24 bases lying between them. The germline V gene has CDR1 SGHNT and CDR2 YENEEA. CDR3 in amino acids: CASSLAAMWQGKRDTEAFF. The CDR3 DNA reads as TGTGCCAGCAGCTTAGCGGCTATGTGGCAGGGAAAGAGGGACACTGAAGCTTTCTTT.

The sample holds many counts of this clonotype. The chain has TRBV4-3 and TRBJ2-1; 8 nucleotides match TRBD2. CDR1 and CDR2 from the germline V gene are LGHNA and YSLEER. This CDR3 comprises 14 residues. V lost 4 bases, J lost 6 bases, and 5 bases stayed unmatched. The CDR3, as DNA: TGCGCCAGCAGCCGAGGACTAGCTGGCAATGAGCAGTTCTTC. It codes for CASSRGLAGNEQFF.

Of note for this clonotype: This may be a read error: a much more frequent sequence differs by one nucleotide. No conserved phenylalanine or tryptophan is present at the end of the CDR3, so a read error is the likely explanation. CDR3 coding DNA: TGTGCCAGCAGGGACAGGGGGAACCAGCCCCAGCATTTA. It codes for CASRDRGNQPQHL. The chain couples TRBV6-2 or TRBV6-3 to TRBJ1-5, with 10 bases matching TRBD1. Germline assignment: CDR1 MNHEY and CDR2 SVGEGT. The CDR3 totals 13 residues. V lost 6 bases, J lost 7 bases, and 3 bases stayed unmatched.

This clonotype was recorded many times. This chain joins TRBV6-1 and TRBJ2-6; weak D call: TRBD2 (6 bases). This CDR3 is 18 amino acids long. The germline V gene encodes CDR1 MNHNS and CDR2 SASEGT. Trimming removed 6 bases at V and 0 bases at J, with 18 bases between. CDR3: CASRPAEGSGSGANVLTF. The CDR3 DNA follows: TGTGCCAGCAGACCAGCGGAGGGCTCAGGCTCTGGGGCCAACGTCCTGACTTTC.

This sequence joins TRBV5-4 and TRBJ1-1; D is uncertain. V was shortened by 10 bases and J by 1 base, with 11 bases between the two germline ends. CDR1 is SGHNT, CDR2 YYREEE, per germline (reference sequence). The CDR3 extends over 12 amino acids. This CDR3 is CAGRTENTEAFF. CDR3 nucleotides: TGTGCCGGCCGGACGGAGAACACTGAAGCTTTCTTT.

A word on this clonotype: A read error may be the cause here, since a much bigger clone is one base away. The genes are TRBV5-6 and TRBJ1-1, with TRBD1 matching over 10 bases. Looked up from germline, CDR1 is SGHDT and CDR2 is YYEEEE. This CDR3 is 15 amino acids long. The CDR3: CASGLQGTGESEAFF. DNA for the CDR3: TGTGCCAGCGGCTTGCAGGGGACAGGGGAGTCAGAAGCTTTCTTT.

This clonotype was recorded many times. This rearrangement joins TRBV7-9 to TRBJ2-1; TRBD2 aligns across 8 bases. The CDR3 contains 14 residues. V lost 5 bases and J lost 8; bases outside the gene matches: 8. The germline gives CDR1 SEHNR, CDR2 FQNEAQ (reference sequence). The CDR3 DNA follows: TGTGCCAGCAGCCCCTGGGGGACTAGTGATGAGCAGTTCTTC. As protein: CASSPWGTSDEQFF.

The rearrangement joins TRBV7-3 to TRBJ2-2; D is undetermined. The CDR3 length is 17 residues. Between the trimmed V and J ends, which lost 5 bases and 4 bases, there was a span of 20 bases. The germline gives CDR1 SGHTA, CDR2 FQGTGA. The CDR3 spells CASSPYRVRKGTGELFF. CDR3 DNA sequence: TGTGCCAGCAGCCCATATCGGGTCAGAAAAGGCACCGGGGAGCTGTTTTTT.

This clonotype showed up many times. The chain employs TRBV27 and TRBJ2-7; D not resolved. V shed 0 bases and J shed 3 bases, with 6 bases lying between them. The CDR3 runs to 13 residues. The germline gives CDR1 MNHEY, CDR2 SMNVEV (reference sequence). This CDR3 reads CASSLSFSYEQYF. The CDR3 DNA sequence: TGTGCCAGCAGTTTATCGTTCAGCTACGAGCAGTACTTC.

This clonotype was recorded a few times. V gene TRBV4-2 combines with J gene TRBJ2-5, with D maybe TRBD2 (6 bases). This CDR3 has 14 residues. Trimming cost V 0 bases and J 3 bases, with 8 bases left between them. The V gene's germline CDR1 is LGHNA and CDR2 YNFKEQ. The CDR3 sequence: CASSQELAEETQYF. The CDR3 DNA follows: TGTGCCAGCAGCCAAGAACTAGCCGAAGAGACCCAGTACTTC.

This clonotype came up many times. The chain carries TRBV29-1 and TRBJ2-5; 8 bases fit TRBD1. The germline gives CDR1 SQVTM, CDR2 ANQGSEA. The CDR3 is 16 amino acids. Trimming removed 3 bases from V and 0 bases from J; junction bases left unmatched: 9. The CDR3 bases are TGCAGCGTTGAGACGAGGGACAGGAGCTACCAAGAGACCCAGTACTTC. This sequence encodes CSVETRDRSYQETQYF.

This clonotype showed up many times. The chain uses TRBV5-1 and TRBJ2-3; the D gene is possibly TRBD2 (5 bases). This CDR3 is built from 16 residues. Looked up from germline, CDR1 is SGHRS and CDR2 is YFSETQ. The germline V and J ends were trimmed by 5 bases and 0 bases, with 16 bases remaining between them. The CDR3 nucleotides are TGCGCCAGCAGTTTTAGGAGCGGACTTAGCACAGATACGCAGTATTTT. It specifies CASSFRSGLSTDTQYF.

This clonotype showed up many times. The chain joins TRBV5-1 to TRBJ2-2, with 12 nucleotides matching TRBD2. V lost 3 bases to trimming and J lost 4 bases; unmatched junction nucleotides: 4. This CDR3 is 16 amino acids long. Germline CDR1 is SGHRS and CDR2 is YFSETQ. For the CDR3, the DNA is TGCGCCAGCAGCTGGACTAGCGGGATTACCACCGGGGAGCTGTTTTTT. Amino acids: CASSWTSGITTGELFF. The full variable domain, in which reference TRBV5-1 and TRBJ2-2 provide the parts outside the CDR3, is KAGVTQTPRYLIKTRGQQVTLSCSPISGHRSVSWYQQTPGQGLQFLFEYFSETQRNKGNFPGRFSGRQFSNSRSEMNVSTLELGDSALYLCASSWTSGITTGELFFGEGSRLTVL.

This clonotype occurred many times. The gene calls are TRBV4-1 and TRBJ2-1; 10 bases map to TRBD2. The CDR3 contains 14 residues. Germline values: CDR1 MGHRA, CDR2 YSYEKL. With V trimmed by 4 bases and J by 8 bases, 5 bases remained unmatched. As DNA, the CDR3 is TGCGCCAGCAGCCTTTCTAGCGGGAGCGATGAGCAGTTCTTC. This codes for CASSLSSGSDEQFF.

This clonotype was detected ten times or more. This sequence joins TRBV7-3 and TRBJ1-1; D unclear. CDR3 length equals 15 residues. Trimming pared 4 bases from V and 1 base from J, leaving 13 bases between. CDR1 SGHTA and CDR2 FQGTGA come from the germline V gene. The CDR3 DNA follows: TGTGCCAGCAGCTCGGGTCTAGACGAGAACACTGAAGCTTTCTTT. Its translation is CASSSGLDENTEAFF.

There are many counts of this clonotype. The rearrangement joins TRBV5-5 to TRBJ1-1, with D tentatively TRBD1 (6 bases). The V end was cut by 0 bases, the J end by 4 bases, with 13 bases between. There are 15 residues in the CDR3. CDR1 is SGHKS, CDR2 YYEKEE, per germline (reference sequence). CDR3: CASSLAMGGSTEAFF. In DNA, the CDR3 is TGTGCCAGCAGCTTGGCTATGGGGGGCAGCACTGAAGCTTTCTTT.

This clonotype showed up many times. This chain links TRBV5-1 with TRBJ1-5; D uncertain. Trimming shortened V by 4 bases and J by 3 bases, and 8 bases separated the two germline ends. The CDR3 loop spans 13 amino acids. The germline V gene has CDR1 SGHRS and CDR2 YFSETQ. This chain's CDR3 is CASSVDLNQPQHF. Written as DNA, the CDR3 is TGCGCCAGCAGCGTGGACCTCAATCAGCCCCAGCATTTT. The whole variable domain, filled in from reference TRBV5-1 and TRBJ1-5, reads KAGVTQTPRYLIKTRGQQVTLSCSPISGHRSVSWYQQTPGQGLQFLFEYFSETQRNKGNFPGRFSGRQFSNSRSEMNVSTLELGDSALYLCASSVDLNQPQHFGDGTRLSIL.

This clonotype was counted ten times or more. The CDR3, as DNA: TGTGCCAGCAGTTATCTACTTCCCGATTACGAGCAGTACTTC. Protein: CASSYLLPDYEQYF. The chain employs TRBV6-6 and TRBJ2-7, with D unresolved. This CDR3 region has 14 residues. Germline CDR1 MNHNY, CDR2 SVGAGI (reference sequence). Trimming took 3 bases from V and 4 from J, leaving 13 bases between them.

This clonotype has at least ten counts. The V call is TRBV30, the J call TRBJ1-1; the D is unclear. The CDR3 is 14 amino acids. V was pared by 0 bases and J by 0 bases, with 8 bases between. Germline V gene lookup returns CDR1 GTSNPN and CDR2 SVGIG (reference sequence). The CDR3 coding sequence is TGTGCCTGGAGTGTAGGACTTCTGAACACTGAAGCTTTCTTT. Protein sequence: CAWSVGLLNTEAFF.

Notes on this clonotype: This may arise from a read error, as a much more abundant clone is one base away. The chain has TRBV5-3 and TRBJ2-4; D might be TRBD2 (5 bases). TRBV5-3 qualifies as an ORF whose function is uncertain. The V and J ends lost 2 bases and 3 bases respectively, with 18 bases between them. CDR3 length: 17 amino acids. The CDR3 spells CARSFWRREKDKNIQYF. CDR3 DNA: TGTGCCAGAAGCTTTTGGAGGCGAGAAAAGGACAAAAACATTCAGTACTTC.

This clonotype was observed at least ten times. The chain links TRBV20-1 to TRBJ2-7; D is possibly TRBD1 or TRBD2 (5 bases each). This CDR3 contains 13 residues. V was trimmed by 3 bases and J by 3 bases, leaving 12 bases between them. Germline lookup yields CDR1 DFQATT and CDR2 SNEGSKA (reference sequence). In DNA, the CDR3 is TGCAGTGCTAGGCTCTGGGGACGCTACGAGCAGTACTTC. Its translation: CSARLWGRYEQYF.

The chain links TRBV5-1 to TRBJ1-1; D not resolved. The V gene's germline CDR1 is SGHRS and CDR2 YFSETQ. CDR3 length: 13 amino acids. The germline V and J ends were trimmed by 2 bases and 3 bases, with 8 bases remaining between them. The CDR3 spells CASSFRVDTEAFF. In DNA form, the CDR3 reads TGCGCCAGCAGCTTCCGGGTCGACACTGAAGCTTTCTTT.

Ten or more counts support this clonotype. The chain joins TRBV20-1 to TRBJ2-3, with 9 bases fitting TRBD2. The CDR3 totals 14 residues. Trimming cost V 5 bases and J 2 bases; bases outside gene matches: 5. Germline V gene lookup returns CDR1 DFQATT and CDR2 SNEGSKA (reference sequence). Here the CDR3 reads CSALSGGYTDTQYF. The CDR3 bases are TGCAGTGCTCTAAGCGGGGGGTACACAGATACGCAGTATTTT.

The sample holds many counts of this clonotype. The chain has TRBV27 and TRBJ1-5; no definite D call. The CDR3 is 15 amino acids. Trimming stripped 6 bases from V and 1 base from J, with 13 bases between. Germline V gene lookup returns CDR1 MNHEY and CDR2 SMNVEV (reference sequence). The CDR3 loop reads CASRMDRASNQPQHF. CDR3 DNA: TGTGCCAGCAGAATGGACCGGGCGAGCAATCAGCCCCAGCATTTT.

The table lists this clonotype with many counts. V and J are TRBV5-6 and TRBJ2-2; possibly TRBD2 for D (5 bases). V lost 1 base to trimming and J lost 1 base, with 11 bases between them. This CDR3 is built from 16 residues. Germline values: CDR1 SGHDT, CDR2 YYEEEE. This CDR3 reads CASSLRLARNTGELFF. DNA for the CDR3: TGTGCCAGCAGCTTGAGGTTAGCGAGGAACACCGGGGAGCTGTTTTTT.

Ten or more counts support this clonotype. J is TRBJ1-1 and V is TRBV10-3; 8 bases agree with TRBD1. The V gene end was trimmed by 6 bases and the J gene end by 6 bases; junction bases not matched to a gene: 6. The germline CDR1 and CDR2 sequences are ENHRY and SYGVKD. This CDR3 has 13 amino acids. The CDR3 coding sequence is TGTGCCATCAGCTCCGACAGGGGTGCTGAAGCTTTCTTT. Translation gives CAISSDRGAEAFF.